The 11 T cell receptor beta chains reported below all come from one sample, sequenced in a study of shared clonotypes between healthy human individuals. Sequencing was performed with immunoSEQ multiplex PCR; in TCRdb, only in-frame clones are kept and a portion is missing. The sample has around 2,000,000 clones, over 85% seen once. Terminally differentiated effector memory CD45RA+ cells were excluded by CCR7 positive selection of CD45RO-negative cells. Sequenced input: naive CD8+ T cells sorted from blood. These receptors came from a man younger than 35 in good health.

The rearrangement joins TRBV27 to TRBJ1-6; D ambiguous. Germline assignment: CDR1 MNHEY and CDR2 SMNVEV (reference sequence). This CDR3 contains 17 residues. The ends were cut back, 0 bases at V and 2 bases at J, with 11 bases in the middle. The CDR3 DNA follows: TGTGCCAGCAGTTTATCCTTTCAGCAGGCCTATAATTCACCCCTCCACTTT. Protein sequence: CASSLSFQQAYNSPLHF.

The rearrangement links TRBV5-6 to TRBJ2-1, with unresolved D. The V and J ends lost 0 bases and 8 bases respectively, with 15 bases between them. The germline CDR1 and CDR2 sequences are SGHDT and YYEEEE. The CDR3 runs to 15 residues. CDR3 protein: CASSLGRPLVDEQFF. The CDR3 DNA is TGTGCCAGCAGCTTGGGAAGACCGCTCGTGGATGAGCAGTTCTTC.

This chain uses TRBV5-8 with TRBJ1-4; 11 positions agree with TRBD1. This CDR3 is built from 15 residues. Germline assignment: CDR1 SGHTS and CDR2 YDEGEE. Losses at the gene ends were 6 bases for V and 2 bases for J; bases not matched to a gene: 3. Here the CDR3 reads CASIRDRGTNEKLFF. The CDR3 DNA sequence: TGTGCCAGCATAAGGGACAGGGGGACTAATGAAAAACTGTTTTTT. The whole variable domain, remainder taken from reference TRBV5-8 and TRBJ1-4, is EAGVTQSPTHLIKTRGQQATLRCSPISGHTSVYWYQQALGLGLQFLLWYDEGEERNRGNFPPRFSGRQFPNYSSELNVNALELEDSALYLCASIRDRGTNEKLFFGSGTQLSVL.

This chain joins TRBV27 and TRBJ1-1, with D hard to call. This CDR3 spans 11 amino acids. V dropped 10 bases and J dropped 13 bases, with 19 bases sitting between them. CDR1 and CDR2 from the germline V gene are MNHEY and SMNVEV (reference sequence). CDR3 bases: TGTGCCACTAGAAACGGCCGAGAGGGTTTCTTT. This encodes CATRNGREGFF.

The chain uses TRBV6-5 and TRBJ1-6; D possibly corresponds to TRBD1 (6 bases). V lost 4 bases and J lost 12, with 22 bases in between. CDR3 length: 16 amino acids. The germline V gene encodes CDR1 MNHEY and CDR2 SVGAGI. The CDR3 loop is CASSFGGGTASGPLHF. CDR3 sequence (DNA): TGTGCCAGCAGTTTCGGAGGGGGGACGGCCAGCGGACCCCTCCACTTT.

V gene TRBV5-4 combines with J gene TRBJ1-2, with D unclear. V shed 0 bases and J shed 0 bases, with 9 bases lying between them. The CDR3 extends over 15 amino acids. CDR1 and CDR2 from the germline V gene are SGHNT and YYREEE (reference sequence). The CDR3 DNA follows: TGTGCCAGCAGCTTGGGGTTATATTCTAACTATGGCTACACCTTC. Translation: CASSLGLYSNYGYTF.

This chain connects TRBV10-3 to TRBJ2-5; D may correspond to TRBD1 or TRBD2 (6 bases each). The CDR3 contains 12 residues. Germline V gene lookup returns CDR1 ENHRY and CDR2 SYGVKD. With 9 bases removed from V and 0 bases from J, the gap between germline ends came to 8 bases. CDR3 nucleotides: TGTGCCATGCGGGACAACCAAGAGACCCAGTACTTC. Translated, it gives CAMRDNQETQYF.

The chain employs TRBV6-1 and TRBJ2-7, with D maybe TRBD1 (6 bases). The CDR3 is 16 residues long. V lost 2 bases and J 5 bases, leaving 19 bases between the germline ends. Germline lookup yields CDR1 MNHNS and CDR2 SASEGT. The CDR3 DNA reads TGTGCCAGCAGTGAACCCTTACAGGGCGGAAAGAACGAGCAGTACTTC. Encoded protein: CASSEPLQGGKNEQYF.

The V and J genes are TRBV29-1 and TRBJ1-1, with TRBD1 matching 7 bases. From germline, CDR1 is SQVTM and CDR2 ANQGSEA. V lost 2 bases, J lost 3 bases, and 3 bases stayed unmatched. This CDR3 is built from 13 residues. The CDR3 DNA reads TGCAGCGTTGAAATAGGGGGCTACACTGAAGCTTTCTTT. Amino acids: CSVEIGGYTEAFF.

Here the CDR3 reads CASSQPRWPYEQYF. CDR3 nucleotide sequence: TGCGCCAGCAGTCAACCCAGGTGGCCCTACGAGCAGTACTTC. The chain carries TRBV23-1 and TRBJ2-7; no clear D gene. TRBV23-1 is annotated as an ORF whose role is uncertain. The CDR3 runs to 14 residues. V was clipped by 2 bases and J by 2 bases, with 10 bases between them.

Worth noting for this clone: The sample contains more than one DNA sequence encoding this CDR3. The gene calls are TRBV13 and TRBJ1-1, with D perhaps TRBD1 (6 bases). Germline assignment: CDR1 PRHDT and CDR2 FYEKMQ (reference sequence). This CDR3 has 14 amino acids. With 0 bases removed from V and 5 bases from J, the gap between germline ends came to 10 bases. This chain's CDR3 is CASSLGRGGTEAFF. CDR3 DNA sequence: TGTGCCAGCAGCTTAGGACGAGGGGGAACTGAAGCTTTCTTT.